What follows are 15 T cell receptor beta chains derived from one specimen sequenced in a study of T cells in Graves' hyperthyroidism and ophthalmopathy. The investigators amplified TCR beta CDR3 regions from RNA transcripts. First-round RT-PCR with HTBI primers amplified the TCR CDR3 region. TCRdb itself ran the multiplex PCR reads through MiXCR, one entry per CDR3 protein. The table records 700,000 or so distinct CDR3 sequences, about 15% of them present only once. Sequences were obtained from blood. These receptors came from a man aged 18 to 29 with Graves' hyperthyroidism.

This clonotype has only a few counts. This chain uses TRBV20-1 with TRBJ2-1, with 16 bases that match TRBD2. The CDR3 has 13 amino acids. V lost 6 bases to trimming and J lost 9 bases; unmatched junction nucleotides: 2. The germline CDR1 and CDR2 sequences are DFQATT and SNEGSKA (reference sequence). The CDR3 sequence is CSAGLAGGGEQFF. The CDR3 DNA follows: TGCAGTGCGGGACTAGCGGGAGGGGGTGAGCAGTTCTTC.

The chain uses TRBV27 and TRBJ2-5; 12 bases align to TRBD2. J was trimmed by 5 bases and V by 5 bases; bases with no gene match: 9. The CDR3 has 16 amino acids. The germline CDR1 and CDR2 sequences are MNHEY and SMNVEV (reference sequence). Here the CDR3 reads CASSPILAGGPETQYF. For the CDR3, the DNA is TGTGCCAGCAGTCCAATCCTAGCGGGAGGGCCGGAGACCCAGTACTTC.

This clonotype was counted ten times or more. This chain connects TRBV11-3 to TRBJ1-1; D gene ambiguous. V was pared by 4 bases and J by 5 bases, with 17 bases between. CDR1 is SGHNT and CDR2 is YENEEA in the germline V gene. The CDR3 has 15 residues. This CDR3 reads CASSYGEGWGTEAFF. CDR3 coding DNA: TGTGCCAGCAGCTACGGAGAGGGCTGGGGAACTGAAGCTTTCTTT.

The V call is TRBV25-1, the J call TRBJ1-1, with unresolved D. From germline, CDR1 is MGHDK and CDR2 SYGVNS. The CDR3 totals 12 residues. Deletions cut 1 base from V and 12 bases from J, with 12 bases between. CDR3 bases: TGTGCCAGCAGTGAATGGGATCGGGGTACTTTCTTT. Translation: CASSEWDRGTFF.

The chain links TRBV6-2 or TRBV6-3 to TRBJ1-4; TRBD1 matches 12 bases. J gave up 6 bases and V 4 bases, and 12 bases lay outside the gene matches. CDR3 size: 18 residues. Germline lookup yields CDR1 MNHEY and CDR2 SVGEGT. The CDR3 is CASSLQSRDRGRDEKLFF. CDR3 sequence (DNA): TGTGCCAGCAGTTTACAGTCCCGGGACAGGGGGCGGGATGAAAAACTGTTTTTT.

This clonotype was picked up many times. This chain links TRBV28 with TRBJ2-1, with 9 positions matching TRBD2. Trimming cost V 5 bases and J 0 bases; bases outside gene matches: 5. Germline V gene lookup returns CDR1 MDHEN and CDR2 SYDVKM. The CDR3 extends over 16 amino acids. Here the CDR3 reads CASSALAGHSYNEQFF. CDR3 in DNA: TGTGCCAGCAGTGCACTAGCGGGCCACTCCTACAATGAGCAGTTCTTC.

This clonotype showed up just a few times. V gene TRBV9 combines with J gene TRBJ2-1; D remains unclear. The length of the CDR3 is 14 residues. Germline V gene sequence: CDR1 SGDLS, CDR2 YYNGEE. V lost 0 bases and J 8 bases, leaving 12 bases between the germline ends. The CDR3 loop is CASSVGGPLHEQFF. DNA of the CDR3: TGTGCCAGCAGCGTAGGGGGTCCTCTCCATGAGCAGTTCTTC.

This clonotype was counted only a few times. J is TRBJ2-4 and V is TRBV7-9; D remains ambiguous. CDR3 length: 15 residues. Germline lookup yields CDR1 SEHNR and CDR2 FQNEAQ (reference sequence). V lost 3 bases, J lost 0 bases, and 9 bases lay in between. The CDR3 is CASSLGSLAKNIQYF. As DNA, the CDR3 is TGTGCCAGCAGCTTGGGGTCTTTAGCCAAAAACATTCAGTACTTC. The entire variable domain, with the rest obtained from reference TRBV7-9 and TRBJ2-4, is as follows: DTGVSQNPRHKITKRGQNVTFRCDPISEHNRLYWYRQTLGQGPEFLTYFQNEAQLEKSRLLSDRFSAERPKGSFSTLEIQRTEQGDSAMYLCASSLGSLAKNIQYFGAGTRLSVL.

This clonotype was found a few times. V and J are TRBV7-2 and TRBJ1-2; D uncertain. Germline loops: CDR1 SGHTA, CDR2 FQGNSA. The CDR3 loop spans 14 amino acids. V gave up 2 bases and J gave up 5 bases, with 12 bases separating them. DNA for the CDR3: TGTGCCAGCAGCTTATTTCAAGGGCCGTATGGCTACACCTTC. The encoded protein is CASSLFQGPYGYTF.

V gene TRBV13 combines with J gene TRBJ2-5; D may match TRBD1 or TRBD2 (5 bases each). Germline loops: CDR1 PRHDT, CDR2 FYEKMQ (reference sequence). V lost 6 bases and J 3 bases, leaving 11 bases between the germline ends. This CDR3 is built from 13 residues. The CDR3 loop is CASRFWGKETQYF. For the CDR3, the DNA is TGTGCCAGCAGGTTCTGGGGGAAAGAGACCCAGTACTTC.

The chain employs TRBV27 and TRBJ2-1; TRBD2 aligns across 12 bases. The germline V gene encodes CDR1 MNHEY and CDR2 SMNVEV (reference sequence). The CDR3 consists of 16 residues. The trim removed 3 bases at V and 8 bases at J, leaving 8 bases unmatched. For the CDR3, the DNA is TGTGCCAGCAGTTTTCGGACTAGCGGGATTGCCGATGAGCAGTTCTTC. It encodes CASSFRTSGIADEQFF.

In its sample, this clonotype was seen a few times. V usage is TRBV10-3 and J usage is TRBJ2-2; TRBD2 agrees at 10 bases. This CDR3 has 17 residues. In germline, CDR1 is ENHRY, CDR2 SYGVKD. Trimming cost V 8 bases and J 0 bases; bases outside gene matches: 9. The CDR3 reads CAIGTSEQDANTGELFF. Here the CDR3 DNA reads TGTGCCATCGGGACTAGCGAACAAGACGCGAACACCGGGGAGCTGTTTTTT.

This clonotype was counted at least ten times. The chain has TRBV28 and TRBJ2-1, with a possible D match to TRBD2 (6 bases). This CDR3 spans 12 amino acids. V dropped 5 bases and J dropped 8 bases, with 10 bases sitting between them. CDR1 MDHEN and CDR2 SYDVKM come from the germline V gene. The CDR3 bases are TGTGCCAGCAGTATAGGGGAGGATGAGCAGTTCTTC. It encodes CASSIGEDEQFF. Filled out from reference TRBV28 and TRBJ2-1, the complete variable domain reads DVKVTQSSRYLVKRTGEKVFLECVQDMDHENMFWYRQDPGLGLRLIYFSYDVKMKEKGDIPEGYSVSREKKERFSLILESASTNQTSMYLCASSIGEDEQFFGPGTRLTVL.

This clonotype was seen just once. The chain uses TRBV12-3 or TRBV12-4 and TRBJ1-1; possibly TRBD1 for D (6 bases). The V gene lost 4 bases and the J gene lost 4 bases, with 16 bases spanning the gap. The CDR3 sequence is 15 residues long. CDR3 region: CASSYISGAATEAFF. The CDR3 bases are TGTGCCAGCAGTTATATCTCGGGGGCTGCCACTGAAGCTTTCTTT.

This clonotype has more than one count but fewer than ten. A read error may produce the germline difference seen at one junction end. V and J are TRBV12-3 or TRBV12-4 and TRBJ2-2, with D possibly TRBD2 on 5 matching bases. This CDR3 spans 13 amino acids. The CDR3 bases are TGTGCCAACAGTCCGGACCGGAGGGGGGAGCTGTTTTTT. Protein: CANSPDRRGELFF.